The 14 T cell receptor beta chains below come from one sample, sequenced in a study of identical twins. TCRdb re-called the 5' RACE reads with MiXCR, one entry per CDR3 protein. The sample records a few hundred thousand distinct CDR3 sequences, 24% being singletons. These data were also filed under a second study, of T cells expressing NK-cell markers.

Sequencing was done on a sample of CD4+ T cells sorted from blood. The receptors were gathered from a woman under 30 in good health.

V is TRBV25-1 and J is TRBJ1-2; D ambiguous. Per the germline V gene, CDR1 is MGHDK and CDR2 is SYGVNS. The length of the CDR3 is 14 residues. Trimming left V 2 bases short and J 2 bases short, with 9 bases between. In nucleotides, the CDR3 is TGTGCCAGCAGTGAAAGACACGGGAACTATGGCTACACCTTC. Amino acid sequence: CASSERHGNYGYTF.

This clonotype was counted between two and nine times. The gene calls are TRBV4-3 and TRBJ1-6; 9 nucleotides match TRBD1. Germline lookup yields CDR1 LGHNA and CDR2 YSLEER. V shed 3 bases and J 6 bases; nucleotides not matched to a gene: 3. This CDR3 spans 15 amino acids. The CDR3 nucleotides read TGCGCCAGCAGCCAGGGGACAGGGCTTAATTCACCCCTCCACTTT. It encodes CASSQGTGLNSPLHF.

There are many counts of this clonotype. CDR3 nucleotides: TGTGCCAGCAGTTACCGGGGACTAGCGGGAGCAGATACGCAGTATTTT. The encoded protein is CASSYRGLAGADTQYF. The chain combines TRBV6-5 with TRBJ2-3; 14 bases map to TRBD2. CDR1 and CDR2 from the germline V gene are MNHEY and SVGAGI. The CDR3 extends over 16 amino acids. After removal of 2 bases from V and 4 bases from J, the junction contained 2 bases not matched to a gene.

This clonotype was seen a few times. This chain connects TRBV12-3 or TRBV12-4 to TRBJ2-3, with D tentatively TRBD1 (5 bases). The ends were cut back, 8 bases at V and 2 bases at J, with 20 bases in the middle. CDR3 length: 16 residues. CDR3 coding DNA: TGTGCCAGCGGTCGACTTGACAGCTCGATCACAGATACGCAGTATTTT. This encodes CASGRLDSSITDTQYF.

In this sample, this clonotype turned up a few times. The chain recombines TRBV4-2 with TRBJ2-1, with a tentative D call TRBD2 (6 bases). Germline V gene sequence: CDR1 LGHNA, CDR2 YNFKEQ. Trimming removed 1 base from V and 1 base from J, with 14 bases in between. The CDR3 runs to 17 residues. As DNA, the CDR3 is TGTGCCAGCAGCCAAGGTCAACTAGCATATTCCTACAATGAGCAGTTCTTC. Protein: CASSQGQLAYSYNEQFF.

In its sample, this clonotype was seen many times. The CDR3 DNA sequence: TGTGCCAGCAGTTTGGTCACGGGGGGTAACAATGAGCAGTTCTTC. Its translation: CASSLVTGGNNEQFF. The V and J genes are TRBV27 and TRBJ2-1; 7 bases fit TRBD2. The CDR3 extends over 15 amino acids. Germline V lookup: CDR1 MNHEY, CDR2 SMNVEV (reference sequence). V shed 3 bases, J shed 5 bases, and the junction held 7 bases outside the gene matches.

This clonotype has at least ten counts. The CDR3 here is CAISESWRERSYEQYF. Written as DNA, the CDR3 is TGTGCCATCAGTGAGTCTTGGCGGGAGAGGTCCTACGAGCAGTACTTC. V gene TRBV10-3 combines with J gene TRBJ2-7; TRBD2 aligns across 7 bases. V was clipped by 0 bases and J by 1 base; unmatched bases: 6. Germline values: CDR1 ENHRY, CDR2 SYGVKD. This CDR3 is 16 amino acids long.

V usage is TRBV6-1 and J usage is TRBJ1-3; tentatively, D is TRBD1 (5 bases). The CDR3 covers 14 residues. The V gene lost 6 bases and the J gene lost 0 bases, with 9 bases spanning the gap. Germline CDR1 and CDR2: MNHNS and SASEGT. CDR3 protein: CASRTVNSGNTIYF. The CDR3, as DNA: TGTGCCAGCAGGACAGTTAACTCTGGAAACACCATATATTTT.

The rearrangement joins TRBV7-2 to TRBJ2-2; D is undetermined. Trimming removed 6 bases at V and 1 base at J, with 9 bases between. CDR3 length: 14 residues. Germline lookup yields CDR1 SGHTA and CDR2 FQGNSA. The CDR3 nucleotides read TGTGCCAGCAGACAAACAGAGAACACCGGGGAGCTGTTTTTT. Its translation is CASRQTENTGELFF.

Regarding this clonotype: The CDR3 end shows no conserved phenylalanine or tryptophan, and so a read error is likely. The chain joins TRBV20-1 to TRBJ2-1, with D possibly being TRBD1 (5 bases). CDR1 and CDR2 (germline): DFQATT, SNEGSKA (reference sequence). Trimming left V 8 bases short and J 0 bases short, with 14 bases between. The CDR3 is made up of 14 amino acids. CDR3 bases: TGCAGTTCCCTCGCCAGGGTCTCCTACAATGAGCAGTTCCTC. This gives the protein CSSLARVSYNEQFL.

The V gene is TRBV12-3 or TRBV12-4, the J gene TRBJ2-4; D remains ambiguous. Trimming took off 4 bases at V and 7 bases at J, with 17 bases between the two ends. This CDR3 region has 15 residues. Written as DNA, the CDR3 is TGTGCCAGCAGTTCCCCGGGCACACAGAACAACATTCAGTACTTC. Protein: CASSSPGTQNNIQYF.

This clonotype was seen more than once but under ten times. The V and J genes are TRBV28 and TRBJ2-3; D is undetermined. V was clipped by 2 bases and J by 3 bases, with 15 bases between them. The CDR3 has 16 residues. Germline loops: CDR1 MDHEN, CDR2 SYDVKM. The CDR3 loop is CASSLMAPPATDTQYF. The CDR3 DNA is TGTGCCAGCAGTTTAATGGCTCCCCCAGCGACAGATACGCAGTATTTT.

The V gene is TRBV12-3 or TRBV12-4, the J gene TRBJ2-4; TRBD2 is a possible D gene (6 bases). V was cut by 3 bases and J by 6 bases, with 12 bases left in between. The CDR3 is 14 residues long. In nucleotides, the CDR3 is TGTGCCAGCAGTTTCACCGGGAGTTTAAACATTCAGTACTTC. It translates to CASSFTGSLNIQYF.

In its sample, this clonotype was seen many times. This chain connects TRBV29-1 to TRBJ1-2, with TRBD1 identical over 8 bases. In germline, CDR1 is SQVTM, CDR2 ANQGSEA. With V trimmed by 4 bases and J by 4 bases, 2 bases remained unmatched. CDR3 length: 12 residues. CDR3 sequence reads: CSVAGTGYGYTF. The DNA of the CDR3 is TGCAGCGTTGCGGGGACAGGCTATGGCTACACCTTC.